The 17 T cell receptor beta chains listed next were all sequenced from one sample in a study of T-cell reconstitution after alpha-beta-depleted transplantation in children. It was with unique molecular identifiers that the TCRbeta library was prepared. TCRdb reanalysed the PCR reads using MiXCR and keeps one entry per CDR3 protein. The table includes approximately 420,000 distinct CDR3 sequences, approximately 11% detected once. The material sequenced was PBMCs from the stem cell graft donor, taken from the stem cell graft. These receptor sequences come from a human donor who donated a stem cell graft to a child with acute myeloid leukemia.

The J gene is TRBJ2-5, the V gene TRBV10-1; the match to TRBD2 covers 8 bases. After removal of 0 bases from V and 4 bases from J, the junction contained 7 bases not matched to a gene. CDR1 is WNHNN and CDR2 is SYGVQD in the germline V gene (reference sequence). The length of the CDR3 is 16 residues. DNA for the CDR3: TGCGCCAGCAGTGAGTCTGCGGGACTAGGAGGAGAGACCCAGTACTTC. This translates into CASSESAGLGGETQYF.

This clonotype was counted at least ten times. The V and J genes are TRBV20-1 and TRBJ2-1; no clear D gene. Looked up from germline, CDR1 is DFQATT and CDR2 is SNEGSKA (reference sequence). V was shortened by 3 bases and J by 1 base, with 13 bases between the two germline ends. CDR3 length: 15 residues. The CDR3 nucleotides are TGCAGTGCTAGGGGTGGGGTATTTTCCTACAATGAGCAGTTCTTC. Amino acid sequence: CSARGGVFSYNEQFF.

There are many counts of this clonotype. The chain recombines TRBV10-3 with TRBJ1-1; no clear D. V lost 4 bases to trimming and J lost 3 bases, with 12 bases between them. The CDR3 runs 14 residues. Germline V lookup: CDR1 ENHRY, CDR2 SYGVKD. In DNA form, the CDR3 reads TGTGCCATCAGTGGCGGTACTTCACACACTGAAGCTTTCTTT. It is translated as CAISGGTSHTEAFF.

This clonotype turned up a few times. This chain joins TRBV6-1 and TRBJ2-2; 10 nucleotides match TRBD1. The CDR3 length is 15 residues. Germline CDR1 MNHNS, CDR2 SASEGT. V gave up 6 bases and J gave up 3 bases; unmatched junction bases: 4. CDR3 amino acids: CASRGGQGYTGELFF. In nucleotides, the CDR3 is TGTGCCAGCAGGGGGGGACAGGGGTACACCGGGGAGCTGTTTTTT.

The gene calls are TRBV7-2 and TRBJ1-4, with 9 bases matching TRBD1. V was pared by 1 base and J by 8 bases, with 5 bases of the junction left unmatched. This CDR3 comprises 15 residues. Germline-derived CDR1 and CDR2 are SGHTA and FQGNSA. DNA of the CDR3: TGTGCCAGCAGCTTAGGGGGACAGGGTTGGGAAAAACTGTTTTTT. It yields the protein CASSLGGQGWEKLFF.

A few counts support this clonotype. The chain joins TRBV15 to TRBJ2-4; 8 bases align to TRBD1. The CDR3 runs to 16 residues. Germline trimming cut 0 bases from V and 0 bases from J; bases unmatched to any gene: 1. The germline CDR1 and CDR2 sequences are LNHNV and YYDKDF (reference sequence). The CDR3 loop reads CATSRDTGGAKNIQYF. The CDR3 DNA reads TGTGCCACCAGCAGAGATACAGGGGGAGCCAAAAACATTCAGTACTTC.

This clonotype was found many times. This chain joins TRBV27 and TRBJ2-3; D is perhaps TRBD1 (5 bases). The germline V and J ends were trimmed by 7 bases and 1 base, with 9 bases remaining between them. The CDR3 runs 13 residues. The germline gives CDR1 MNHEY, CDR2 SMNVEV (reference sequence). CDR3 bases: TGTGCCAGCACACCACAGGGCACAGATACGCAGTATTTT. Translated, it gives CASTPQGTDTQYF.

The chain is built from TRBV20-1 and TRBJ2-1; 8 bases match TRBD2. Germline V gene data show CDR1 as DFQATT and CDR2 as SNEGSKA (reference sequence). CDR3 length equals 16 residues. J was trimmed by 8 bases and V by 4 bases; bases with no gene match: 16. The CDR3 region is CSATNLKRGLRDEQFF. The CDR3 region has the DNA TGCAGTGCTACGAACCTAAAGCGGGGGCTAAGGGATGAGCAGTTCTTC.

V usage is TRBV5-5 and J usage is TRBJ1-1, with D possibly matching TRBD1 (6 bases). V was cut by 2 bases and J by 3 bases, with 17 bases left in between. CDR3 length: 16 amino acids. Germline CDR1 is SGHKS and CDR2 is YYEKEE (reference sequence). The CDR3 sequence is CASSFGFNRAYTEAFF. The CDR3 nucleotides read TGTGCCAGCAGCTTCGGGTTTAACAGGGCCTACACTGAAGCTTTCTTT.

This clonotype has more than one count but fewer than ten. The junction and the germline gene differ at one end; a read error may be behind it. The chain carries TRBV7-7 and TRBJ2-4, with TRBD1 matching 8 bases. The length of the CDR3 is 18 residues. Looked up from germline, CDR1 is SSHAT and CDR2 is FNYEAQ (reference sequence). CDR3 sequence reads: CASSSLRIQGVYKNIQYF. CDR3 bases: TGTGCTAGCAGCTCGTTACGGATACAGGGGGTATATAAAAACATTCAGTACTTC.

This clonotype was counted many times. This sequence joins TRBV20-1 and TRBJ2-5; D is perhaps TRBD1 (6 bases). Trimming left V 3 bases short and J 2 bases short, with 10 bases between. The CDR3 spans 13 residues. CDR1 is DFQATT and CDR2 is SNEGSKA in the germline V gene (reference sequence). Here the CDR3 reads CSASAGVQETQYF. For the CDR3, the DNA is TGCAGTGCTAGCGCAGGGGTACAAGAGACCCAGTACTTC.

This clonotype was counted at least ten times. This chain links TRBV9 with TRBJ2-1; possible D gene TRBD2, 5 bases. The CDR3 covers 17 residues. Germline V lookup: CDR1 SGDLS, CDR2 YYNGEE. V gave up 0 bases and J gave up 3 bases, with 16 bases separating them. CDR3 loop: CASSVGTSSNNYNEQFF. CDR3 sequence (DNA): TGTGCCAGCAGCGTAGGAACTAGTTCAAACAACTACAATGAGCAGTTCTTC.

This clonotype was counted a few times. This CDR3 reads CASSPSSGAGIPYNEQFF. DNA of the CDR3: TGTGCCAGCAGCCCCAGCTCAGGGGCGGGTATCCCCTACAATGAGCAGTTCTTC. The J gene is TRBJ2-1, the V gene TRBV9, with D possibly TRBD1 on 6 matching bases. The germline V gene encodes CDR1 SGDLS and CDR2 YYNGEE. The CDR3 spans 18 residues. The ends were cut back, 4 bases at V and 2 bases at J, with 22 bases in the middle. The whole variable domain, filled in from reference TRBV9 and TRBJ2-1, reads DSGVTQTPKHLITATGQRVTLRCSPRSGDLSVYWYQQSLDQGLQFLIQYYNGEERAKGNILERFSAQQFPDLHSELNLSSLELGDSALYFCASSPSSGAGIPYNEQFFGPGTRLTVL.

This clonotype was seen more than once but under ten times. The CDR3 here is CATSGASGEGEQFF. Written as DNA, the CDR3 is TGTGCCACCAGTGGTGCTAGCGGGGAGGGCGAGCAGTTCTTC. The J gene is TRBJ2-1, the V gene TRBV24-1; 9 nucleotides match TRBD2. Unmatched junction bases numbered 8, after V lost 5 bases and J lost 10 bases. The CDR3 has 14 amino acids. Germline lookup yields CDR1 KGHDR and CDR2 SFDVKD.

This clonotype was seen a handful of times. The rearrangement links TRBV4-1 to TRBJ2-3, with 9 bases lining up with TRBD2. From germline, CDR1 is MGHRA and CDR2 YSYEKL. The CDR3 loop spans 18 amino acids. V lost 1 base and J lost 1; bases outside the gene matches: 9. This chain's CDR3 is CASSQGLAGRSGTDTQYF. CDR3 nucleotide sequence: TGCGCCAGCAGCCAAGGGCTAGCGGGGAGATCTGGCACAGATACGCAGTATTTT.

V gene TRBV5-6 combines with J gene TRBJ1-1; D is uncertain. Trimming shortened V by 1 base and J by 0 bases, and 10 bases separated the two germline ends. The length of the CDR3 is 15 residues. Germline CDR1 SGHDT, CDR2 YYEEEE. CDR3 nucleotides: TGTGCCAGCAGCTTGTTATACGGGTTGAACACTGAAGCTTTCTTT. It specifies CASSLLYGLNTEAFF.

This clonotype has just a few counts. The chain joins TRBV27 to TRBJ2-3, with D perhaps being TRBD1 or TRBD2 (6 bases each). This CDR3 spans 14 amino acids. Trimming stripped 3 bases from V and 6 bases from J, with 13 bases between. From germline, CDR1 is MNHEY and CDR2 SMNVEV (reference sequence). DNA of the CDR3: TGTGCCAGCAGTTTGGGGGGACACACGGATACGCAGTATTTT. This translates into CASSLGGHTDTQYF.